Listed below are T cell receptor beta chains from one sample, sequenced in a study of Graves' ophthalmopathy and Graves' hyperthyroidism. TCRdb re-called the multiplex PCR reads through MiXCR, storing one row per CDR3 protein. In the table there are 650,000 to 800,000 distinct CDR3 sequences, approximately 39% of which are singletons. The sample taken for sequencing was peripheral blood. The origin of the receptors is an adult man with Graves' ophthalmopathy. The CDR3 runs from the conserved cysteine through the conserved F or W. Each record gives: CDR3 protein, CDR3 DNA, J gene, D gene, V gene, clone size. D genes are given only for firm matches. Rows may omit the clone size; those that give it use once, few, many or a size class.

CDR3aa: CASSEASGRAYEQYF; CDR3nt: TGTGCCAGCAGTGAAGCGAGTGGCCGAGCCTACGAGCAGTACTTC; j_gene: TRBJ2-7; d_gene: .; v_gene: TRBV2; abundance: many
CDR3aa: CASSPRQGQGIYGYTF; CDR3nt: TGTGCCAGCAGCCCACGACAGGGACAGGGGATTTATGGCTACACCTTC; j_gene: TRBJ1-2; d_gene: TRBD1; v_gene: TRBV11-1; abundance: .
CDR3aa: CATSDSDRVSNQPQHF; CDR3nt: TGTGCCACCAGTGATTCCGACAGGGTAAGCAATCAGCCCCAGCATTTT; j_gene: TRBJ1-5; d_gene: TRBD1; v_gene: TRBV24-1; abundance: many
CDR3aa: CASRGQGVEENTEAFF; CDR3nt: TGCGCCAGCAGGGGACAGGGGGTAGAGGAGAACACTGAAGCTTTCTTT; j_gene: TRBJ1-1; d_gene: TRBD1; v_gene: TRBV10-2; abundance: .
CDR3aa: CASSLARGDEQYF; CDR3nt: TGTGCCAGCAGTTTAGCGCGGGGTGACGAGCAGTACTTC; j_gene: TRBJ2-7; d_gene: .; v_gene: TRBV12-3/TRBV12-4; abundance: .
CDR3aa: CSARDVTGGYNSPLHF; CDR3nt: TGCAGTGCTAGAGATGTTACAGGGGGATATAATTCACCCCTCCACTTT; j_gene: TRBJ1-6; d_gene: TRBD1; v_gene: TRBV20-1; abundance: .
CDR3aa: CASSHRGQGVATEAFF; CDR3nt: TGTGCCAGTAGCCACCGGGGACAGGGGGTGGCCACTGAAGCTTTCTTT; j_gene: TRBJ1-1; d_gene: TRBD1; v_gene: TRBV19; abundance: many
CDR3aa: CATSDSRQGNQPQHF; CDR3nt: TGTGCCACCAGTGATTCGCGACAGGGCAATCAGCCCCAGCATTTT; j_gene: TRBJ1-5; d_gene: .; v_gene: TRBV24-1; abundance: many
CDR3aa: CASSQGYSGGAAGELFF; CDR3nt: TGCGCCAGCAGCCAAGGATACAGCGGGGGGGCCGCCGGGGAGCTGTTTTTT; j_gene: TRBJ2-2; d_gene: TRBD2; v_gene: TRBV4-3; abundance: few
CDR3aa: CASNSGFEAFF; CDR3nt: TGTGCCAGCAACTCAGGGTTTGAAGCTTTCTTT; j_gene: TRBJ1-1; d_gene: .; v_gene: TRBV7-9; abundance: few
CDR3aa: CASTATGYSQPQHF; CDR3nt: TGTGCCAGTACCGCAACTGGGTACAGTCAGCCCCAGCATTTT; j_gene: TRBJ1-5; d_gene: .; v_gene: TRBV19; abundance: many
CDR3aa: CSASWLAGEETQYF; CDR3nt: TGCAGTGCTAGTTGGCTAGCGGGAGAAGAGACCCAGTACTTC; j_gene: TRBJ2-5; d_gene: TRBD2; v_gene: TRBV20-1; abundance: many
CDR3aa: CASGLGSGGIDGYTF; CDR3nt: TGTGCTAGTGGTTTGGGGTCAGGAGGAATTGATGGCTACACCTTC; j_gene: TRBJ1-2; d_gene: .; v_gene: TRBV12-5; abundance: few
CDR3aa: CASSFRPSARETQYF; CDR3nt: TGCGCCAGCAGCTTTAGACCTTCCGCCAGAGAGACCCAGTACTTC; j_gene: TRBJ2-5; d_gene: .; v_gene: TRBV5-1; abundance: few
CDR3aa: CANTLEAGHTEAFF; CDR3nt: TGTGCCAACACCCTGGAGGCGGGGCACACTGAAGCTTTCTTT; j_gene: TRBJ1-1; d_gene: .; v_gene: TRBV25-1; abundance: .
CDR3aa: CAISDWTGEGGTEAFF; CDR3nt: TGTGCCATCAGTGATTGGACAGGGGAAGGAGGCACTGAAGCTTTCTTT; j_gene: TRBJ1-1; d_gene: TRBD1; v_gene: TRBV10-3; abundance: .
CDR3aa: CASAAPSGSNQPQHF; CDR3nt: TGTGCTAGTGCCGCGCCGTCAGGGTCGAATCAGCCCCAGCATTTT; j_gene: TRBJ1-5; d_gene: .; v_gene: TRBV12-5; abundance: many
CDR3aa: CSVAGRNYGYTF; CDR3nt: TGCAGCGTTGCAGGCAGGAACTATGGCTACACCTTC; j_gene: TRBJ1-2; d_gene: .; v_gene: TRBV29-1; abundance: many
CDR3aa: CTSSLGSGNTIYF; CDR3nt: TGTACCAGCAGCTTAGGCAGTGGAAACACCATATATTTT; j_gene: TRBJ1-3; d_gene: .; v_gene: TRBV13; abundance: .
CDR3aa: CASSLEGQGWYEQYF; CDR3nt: TGTGCCAGCAGTTTAGAGGGACAGGGGTGGTACGAGCAGTACTTC; j_gene: TRBJ2-7; d_gene: TRBD1; v_gene: TRBV12-3/TRBV12-4; abundance: .